Shown below are 7 T cell receptor beta chains from a single sample sequenced in a study of blood T cell repertoires in COVID-19. Clones were sequenced by immunoSEQ multiplex PCR, and TCRdb holds only the in-frame ones, with some missing. This table holds about 200,000 clones, roughly 82% found once. The sequenced sample was PBMCs or T cells enriched from blood (not recorded which). Every receptor here comes from a man aged 35-49 years who had recovered from COVID-19.

The chain combines TRBV6-1 with TRBJ1-3, with no clear D. V lost 4 bases to trimming and J lost 0 bases, with 16 bases between them. The CDR3 spans 17 residues. The germline CDR1 and CDR2 sequences are MNHNS and SASEGT. The chain's CDR3 is CASSVGWATSSGNTIYF. The CDR3 DNA sequence: TGTGCCAGCAGTGTCGGTTGGGCGACAAGCTCTGGAAACACCATATATTTT.

This chain's CDR3 is CASSYGRPGAGGNEQFF. CDR3 nucleotide sequence: TGTGCCAGCAGTTACGGTAGGCCGGGTGCCGGGGGTAATGAGCAGTTCTTC. The J gene is TRBJ2-1, the V gene TRBV6-2 or TRBV6-3, with a possible D match to TRBD2 (6 bases). With 2 bases removed from V and 7 bases from J, the gap between germline ends came to 21 bases. The V gene's germline CDR1 is MNHEY and CDR2 SVGEGT. This CDR3 spans 17 amino acids.

V is TRBV5-4 and J is TRBJ2-5; D possibly corresponds to TRBD2 (5 bases). In germline, CDR1 is SGHNT, CDR2 YYREEE (reference sequence). The CDR3 is 13 amino acids. The germline V and J ends were trimmed by 4 bases and 5 bases, with 12 bases remaining between them. In DNA, the CDR3 is TGTGCCAGCAGCCCGGAGGTTTACGAGACCCAGTACTTC. It codes for CASSPEVYETQYF.

The chain is built from TRBV20-1 and TRBJ1-1; D is unclear. The CDR3 spans 10 residues. V lost 7 bases and J lost 11, with 14 bases in between. Germline V gene sequence: CDR1 DFQATT, CDR2 SNEGSKA (reference sequence). CDR3 residues: CSVARDSAFF. The CDR3 nucleotides are TGCAGTGTCGCGCGGGATTCGGCTTTCTTT.

The rearrangement joins TRBV14 to TRBJ1-2; 7 bases align to TRBD1. Per the germline V gene, CDR1 is SGHDN and CDR2 is FVKESK. V trimming: 1 base; J trimming: 8 bases; junction bases outside the gene matches: 10. The CDR3 has 15 residues. The CDR3 coding sequence is TGTGCCAGCAGCCAAGGGTCGACAGGGACCTACGGCTACACCTTC. Encoded protein: CASSQGSTGTYGYTF.

The rearrangement links TRBV28 to TRBJ1-1; tentative D call: TRBD1 (5 bases). Germline CDR1 MDHEN, CDR2 SYDVKM. The CDR3 spans 15 residues. The V end was cut by 6 bases, the J end by 6 bases, with 20 bases between. The CDR3 here is CASSPRGYVGPEAFF. Written as DNA, the CDR3 is TGTGCCAGCAGCCCTCGGGGGTATGTGGGGCCTGAAGCTTTCTTT.

J is TRBJ2-1 and V is TRBV7-8; 14 bases align to TRBD2. The CDR3 runs to 18 residues. CDR1 and CDR2 from the germline V gene are SGHVS and FQNEAQ. V shed 1 base, J shed 4 bases, and the junction held 6 bases outside the gene matches. The CDR3 coding sequence is TGTGCCAGCAGCTTAGTGTCGGGGACTAGCGGGAGATACAATGAGCAGTTCTTC. This sequence encodes CASSLVSGTSGRYNEQFF.